The 3 T cell receptor beta chains below come from one sample, sequenced in a study of blood T cell repertoires in COVID-19. Sequencing used immunoSEQ multiplex PCR; TCRdb keeps in-frame clones, though not all of them. Of fewer than 250,000 clones listed, about 86% were seen once; the top ten hold about 8.9%. The sample taken for sequencing was peripheral blood. Receptors originate from a woman aged 50 to 60 with acute or convalescent COVID-19.

DNA of the CDR3: TGTGCCAGCAGTTCCCCACCGCAGGGCTACACCTTC. It translates to CASSSPPQGYTF. The chain employs TRBV28 and TRBJ1-2, with no clear D. The ends were cut back, 4 bases at V and 8 bases at J, with 11 bases in the middle. This CDR3 contains 12 residues. The germline CDR1 and CDR2 sequences are MDHEN and SYDVKM.

The chain carries TRBV27 and TRBJ2-1; 9 positions agree with TRBD1. The CDR3 loop spans 17 amino acids. V gave up 7 bases and J gave up 7 bases; unmatched junction bases: 17. Germline loops: CDR1 MNHEY, CDR2 SMNVEV (reference sequence). The CDR3: CASTPTPRGQGLNEQFF. As DNA, the CDR3 is TGTGCCAGCACCCCAACCCCCCGGGGACAGGGCCTAAATGAGCAGTTCTTC.

The chain joins TRBV6-5 to TRBJ2-3; weak D call: TRBD1 (6 bases). V was shortened by 7 bases and J by 0 bases, with 11 bases between the two germline ends. This CDR3 is 14 amino acids long. Germline V CDR1 and CDR2: MNHEY, SVGAGI. The CDR3 nucleotides read TGTGCCAGCATGCGGACAGTGAGCACAGATACGCAGTATTTT. It encodes CASMRTVSTDTQYF.